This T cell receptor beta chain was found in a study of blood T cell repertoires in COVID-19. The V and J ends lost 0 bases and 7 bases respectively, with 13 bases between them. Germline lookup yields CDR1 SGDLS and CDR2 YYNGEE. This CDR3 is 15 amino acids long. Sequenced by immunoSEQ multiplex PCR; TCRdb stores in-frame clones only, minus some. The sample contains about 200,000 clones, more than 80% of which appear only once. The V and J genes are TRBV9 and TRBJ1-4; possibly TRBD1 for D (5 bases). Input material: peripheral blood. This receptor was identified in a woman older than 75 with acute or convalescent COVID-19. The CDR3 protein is CASSVVGGVGEKLFF. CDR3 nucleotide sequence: TGTGCCAGCAGCGTAGTAGGAGGGGTTGGTGAAAAACTGTTTTTT.